These T cell receptor beta chains were read from a single sample in a study of blood T cell repertoires in COVID-19. The data were produced by immunoSEQ multiplex PCR, yet TCRdb's version contains in-frame clones alone and is incomplete. Counted here are around 250,000 clones, approximately 90% occurring once; the ten biggest clones make up around 3%. Specimen: peripheral blood. All receptors derive from a woman aged 25 to 39 with active or convalescent COVID-19. Each CDR3 is given with its conserved first and last residue. The order of the fields is clone size, J gene, D gene, V gene, CDR3 protein, CDR3 DNA. A D gene is named only where the DNA matches it firmly. For some rows the clone size is stated as once, few or many, or as a class when expanded; others skip it.

NA,TRBJ1-6,TRBD1,TRBV6-2/TRBV6-3,CASSYETGNNSPLHF,TGTGCCAGCAGTTACGAGACAGGGAATAATTCACCCCTCCACTTT
NA,TRBJ2-3,TRBD1,TRBV4-3,CASSHTSGQGAADTQYF,TGCGCCAGCAGCCACACATCTGGTCAGGGGGCGGCTGATACGCAGTATTTT
once,TRBJ1-6,TRBD1,TRBV30,CAWSAGTGLVNSPLHF,TGTGCCTGGAGTGCTGGGACAGGACTGGTCAATTCACCCCTCCACTTT
NA,TRBJ1-1,NA,TRBV30,CAWSPNLNTEAFF,TGTGCCTGGAGCCCCAACTTGAACACTGAAGCTTTCTTT
once,TRBJ2-4,NA,TRBV5-5,CASSTTQGGLNIQYF,TGTGCCAGCAGCACAACCCAGGGCGGATTAAACATTCAGTACTTC
few,TRBJ1-3,NA,TRBV19,CASSPQASSGNTIYF,TGTGCCAGTAGTCCACAGGCCAGCTCTGGAAACACCATATATTTT
NA,TRBJ2-5,TRBD2,TRBV7-2,CASSLVLRSGSYQETQYF,TGTGCCAGCAGCTTAGTATTGCGTAGCGGGAGCTACCAAGAGACCCAGTACTTC
NA,TRBJ1-1,TRBD1,TRBV7-2,CASSLVPGQGATEAFF,TGTGCCAGCAGCTTAGTTCCGGGACAGGGGGCCACTGAAGCTTTCTTT
NA,TRBJ1-4,NA,TRBV6-5,CASSYLAGDGEKLFF,TGTGCCAGCAGTTACCTCGCAGGGGACGGTGAAAAACTGTTTTTT
NA,TRBJ1-3,TRBD1,TRBV9,CASSEETGGTGNTIYF,TGTGCCAGCAGCGAGGAGACAGGGGGCACTGGAAACACCATATATTTT
NA,TRBJ2-7,TRBD2,TRBV7-2,CASSLAPLAGGLLTTYEQYF,TGTGCCAGCAGCTTAGCACCCCTAGCGGGGGGACTACTCACCACCTACGAGCAGTACTTC
NA,TRBJ2-2,TRBD2,TRBV11-1,CASSLAVAGGPGELFF,TGTGCCAGCAGCTTAGCAGTAGCGGGGGGTCCCGGGGAGCTGTTTTTT
NA,TRBJ2-1,TRBD1,TRBV6-2/TRBV6-3,CASSYGTGSDEQFF,TGTGCCAGCAGTTATGGGACAGGGTCGGATGAGCAGTTCTTC
NA,TRBJ2-5,NA,TRBV7-2,CASSLGSKETQYF,TGTGCCAGCAGCTTAGGTTCAAAAGAGACCCAGTACTTC
few,TRBJ2-7,TRBD2,TRBV5-1,CASSLGLAGNYEQYF,TGCGCCAGCAGCTTGGGACTAGCGGGGAACTACGAGCAGTACTTC
NA,TRBJ2-1,NA,TRBV5-1,CASSLDAGYVGEQFF,TGCGCCAGCAGCTTGGACGCGGGGTATGTCGGTGAGCAGTTCTTC
NA,TRBJ1-5,NA,TRBV7-2,CASSLGPTREQPQHF,TGTGCCAGCAGCTTAGGGCCAACCCGGGAACAGCCCCAGCATTTT
NA,TRBJ2-7,NA,TRBV7-2,CASSLAGSSYEQYF,TGTGCCAGCAGCTTAGCTGGCAGCTCCTACGAGCAGTACTTC
NA,TRBJ2-2,NA,TRBV7-2,CASSFRRSGELFF,TGTGCCAGCAGCTTCCGTCGTTCCGGGGAGCTGTTTTTT
NA,TRBJ2-7,NA,TRBV21-1,CASSKEALSAYEQYF,TGTGCCAGCAGCAAAGAAGCCCTATCGGCCTACGAGCAGTACTTC
NA,TRBJ1-2,NA,TRBV6-2/TRBV6-3,CASSLSEVYGYTF,TGTGCCAGCAGCTTAAGCGAGGTTTATGGCTACACCTTC
NA,TRBJ1-2,NA,TRBV7-2,CASSLVMGADGYTF,TGTGCCAGCAGCTTAGTGATGGGGGCCGATGGCTACACCTTC
NA,TRBJ1-5,TRBD1,TRBV7-8,CASSNGTGRAQPQHF,TGTGCCAGCAGCAACGGGACAGGGAGGGCACAGCCCCAGCATTTT
NA,TRBJ1-1,NA,TRBV19,CASTYQGMNTEAFF,TGTGCCAGTACCTATCAGGGGATGAACACTGAAGCTTTCTTT
once,TRBJ2-2,TRBD1,TRBV7-2,CASSFPGGTSTGELFF,TGTGCCAGCAGCTTCCCAGGGGGAACAAGCACCGGGGAGCTGTTTTTT
NA,TRBJ1-2,NA,TRBV28,CASSLGSGYTF,TGTGCCAGCAGTTTAGGTTCGGGGTACACCTTC
NA,TRBJ2-7,TRBD2,TRBV5-1,CASSFLAGDYEQYF,TGCGCCAGCAGCTTTCTAGCGGGGGATTACGAGCAGTACTTC
NA,TRBJ1-2,TRBD1,TRBV29-1,CSVEDRTGMLGYTF,TGCAGCGTTGAGGACCGGACAGGGATGCTTGGCTACACCTTC
NA,TRBJ2-3,TRBD2,TRBV6-5,CASSYGSGGSTDTQYF,TGTGCCAGCAGTTATGGATCGGGGGGGAGCACAGATACGCAGTATTTT
NA,TRBJ2-7,TRBD1,TRBV6-6,CASSLDRGVHEQYF,TGTGCCAGCAGTTTAGACAGGGGAGTCCACGAGCAGTACTTC
NA,TRBJ2-7,TRBD1,TRBV28,CASRSVGTGHF,TGTGCCAGCAGGTCTGTAGGGACAGGGCATTTC
NA,TRBJ1-3,NA,TRBV5-1,CASSLDISGNTIYF,TGCGCCAGCAGCTTGGATATCTCTGGAAACACCATATATTTT
once,TRBJ1-4,NA,TRBV27,CASSQPGGSYEKLFF,TGTGCCAGCAGTCAGCCGGGGGGATCTTATGAAAAACTGTTTTTT
once,TRBJ2-7,NA,TRBV23-1,CASITGSYEQYF,TGCGCCAGCATAACAGGATCCTACGAGCAGTACTTC
NA,TRBJ1-6,NA,TRBV7-2,CASSLQPGNPYNSPLHF,TGTGCCAGCAGCTTACAACCAGGGAACCCCTATAATTCACCCCTCCACTTT
NA,TRBJ2-3,TRBD2,TRBV9,CASSVEVAGGADTQYF,TGTGCCAGCAGCGTAGAAGTAGCGGGGGGGGCAGATACGCAGTATTTT
NA,TRBJ1-2,TRBD1,TRBV30,CAWSGVQGNGYTF,TGTGCCTGGAGTGGGGTACAGGGGAATGGCTACACCTTC
NA,TRBJ1-3,NA,TRBV7-2,CASSLVPSPSSGNTIYF,TGTGCCAGCAGCTTAGTTCCCTCCCCTTCCTCTGGAAACACCATATATTTT
once,TRBJ1-3,TRBD1,TRBV9,CASSKQGMLAGNTIYF,TGTGCCAGCAGCAAACAGGGGATGCTGGCTGGAAACACCATATATTTT
once,TRBJ1-1,NA,TRBV4-3,CASSQDQDTEAFF,TGCGCCAGCAGCCAAGATCAGGACACTGAAGCTTTCTTT
few,TRBJ1-3,NA,TRBV19,CASMGGITGNTIYF,TGTGCCAGTATGGGGGGGATAACAGGAAACACCATATATTTT
NA,TRBJ2-1,TRBD1,TRBV28,CASSNRDRAGNEQFF,TGTGCCAGCAGCAACCGGGACAGGGCCGGCAATGAGCAGTTCTTC
NA,TRBJ2-7,TRBD1,TRBV19,CASSPGQGDLEQYF,TGTGCCAGCTCCCCAGGACAGGGAGATCTTGAGCAGTACTTC
NA,TRBJ2-1,TRBD2,TRBV28,CASSSVPGLAGQYNEQFF,TGTGCCAGCAGTTCAGTCCCGGGACTAGCGGGGCAGTACAATGAGCAGTTCTTC
NA,TRBJ2-7,NA,TRBV5-8,CASSWGGRGTYEQYF,TGTGCCAGCAGCTGGGGGGGGCGAGGGACCTACGAGCAGTACTTC
once,TRBJ2-5,NA,TRBV10-3,CAISALVMRKGETQYF,TGTGCCATCAGTGCCCTAGTCATGCGGAAAGGAGAGACCCAGTACTTC
NA,TRBJ1-5,NA,TRBV3-1/TRBV3-2,CASSSYQPQHF,TGTGCCAGCAGCTCTTATCAGCCCCAGCATTTT
few,TRBJ1-4,NA,TRBV9,CASSVGGSNEKLFF,TGTGCCAGCAGCGTGGGAGGGTCTAATGAAAAACTGTTTTTT
NA,TRBJ1-6,NA,TRBV30,CAWGASNSPLHF,TGTGCCTGGGGGGCTTCAAATTCACCCCTCCACTTT
once,TRBJ2-5,TRBD2,TRBV9,CASSPPLSSGGPQETQYF,TGTGCCAGCAGCCCCCCCTTATCTAGCGGGGGTCCCCAAGAGACCCAGTACTTC
NA,TRBJ2-1,NA,TRBV24-1,CATSDFGPRDEQFF,TGTGCCACCAGTGATTTCGGACCGCGGGATGAGCAGTTCTTC
NA,TRBJ1-4,NA,TRBV28,CASTDSNNEKLFF,TGTGCCAGCACGGACAGCAATAATGAAAAACTGTTTTTT
NA,TRBJ1-3,NA,TRBV10-1,CASSGGSGNTIYF,TGCGCCAGCAGTGGAGGCTCTGGAAACACCATATATTTT
NA,TRBJ2-7,TRBD1,TRBV4-3,CASSQWSADREPYEQYF,TGCGCCAGCAGCCAATGGTCAGCGGACAGGGAGCCCTACGAGCAGTACTTC
NA,TRBJ1-5,TRBD1,TRBV28,CASSLTGTGGPQHF,TGTGCCAGCAGCCTTACAGGGACAGGCGGGCCCCAGCATTTT
once,TRBJ2-3,NA,TRBV19,CASMTLLGTDTQYF,TGTGCCAGTATGACACTCCTCGGCACAGATACGCAGTATTTT
NA,TRBJ1-1,NA,TRBV15,CATSRPHRNTEAFF,TGTGCCACCAGCAGACCTCACAGGAACACTGAAGCTTTCTTT